These 30 T cell receptor beta chains were all obtained from the same sample, sequenced in a study of shared clonotypes between healthy human individuals. Using immunoSEQ multiplex PCR, the repertoire was profiled, and TCRdb retains in-frame clones only, with some absent. The data show about 2,200,000 clones, more than 85% seen once. CD45RO-negative CD8 cells positively selected for CCR7 made up the naive population, which excluded terminally differentiated effector memory CD45RA+ cells. Sequenced material: naive CD8+ T cells from PBMCs. These receptors originate from a man younger than 30 in good health. Some clones in this sample may be carry-over from other donors' samples.

J is TRBJ2-2 and V is TRBV27; possible D gene TRBD1, 6 bases. V was cut by 5 bases and J by 13 bases, with 20 bases left in between. The CDR3 is made up of 14 amino acids. The germline V gene encodes CDR1 MNHEY and CDR2 SMNVEV (reference sequence). The CDR3 DNA follows: TGTGCCAGCAGTCTACCCGGGACATCGGTCAGGCTGTTTTTT. Its translation is CASSLPGTSVRLFF.

This chain uses TRBV5-1 with TRBJ2-1; weak D call: TRBD1 (7 bases). Germline CDR1 SGHRS, CDR2 YFSETQ. The CDR3 covers 17 residues. V was trimmed by 6 bases and J by 9 bases, leaving 28 bases between them. The CDR3 reads CASKPEEGAINHPEQFF. CDR3 DNA: TGCGCCAGCAAACCCGAGGAGGGGGCTATCAACCACCCTGAGCAGTTCTTC.

The chain recombines TRBV6-6 with TRBJ2-7; TRBD1 aligns across 7 bases. This CDR3 region has 14 residues. The V gene's germline CDR1 is MNHNY and CDR2 SVGAGI (reference sequence). J gave up 2 bases and V 5 bases, and 6 bases lay outside the gene matches. The DNA of the CDR3 is TGTGCCAGCAGTACCCGGGACAGAGCCTACGAGCAGTACTTC. Translated, it gives CASSTRDRAYEQYF.

V gene TRBV15 combines with J gene TRBJ1-1; D not resolved. V dropped 3 bases and J dropped 0 bases, with 11 bases sitting between them. Germline V gives CDR1 LNHNV, CDR2 YYDKDF (reference sequence). The CDR3 is made up of 15 amino acids. The CDR3 spells CATSSDDSLNTEAFF. The CDR3, as DNA: TGTGCCACCAGCAGCGACGACTCCTTGAACACTGAAGCTTTCTTT.

This sequence joins TRBV4-2 and TRBJ2-2, with D perhaps matching TRBD2 (6 bases). The CDR3 loop spans 17 amino acids. With 0 bases removed from V and 6 bases from J, the gap between germline ends came to 17 bases. The germline V gene encodes CDR1 LGHNA and CDR2 YNFKEQ. The CDR3 DNA is TGTGCCAGCAGCCAAGAGCTGCGAAGGACTATCCCCGGGGAGCTGTTTTTT. As protein: CASSQELRRTIPGELFF.

This chain links TRBV27 with TRBJ1-2; unclear D gene. V dropped 6 bases and J dropped 4 bases, with 12 bases sitting between them. The V gene's germline CDR1 is MNHEY and CDR2 SMNVEV (reference sequence). The CDR3 is 13 residues long. The CDR3 nucleotides read TGTGCCAGCAGCCCCGGACCGCTCTATGGCTACACCTTC. The encoded protein is CASSPGPLYGYTF.

This sequence joins TRBV6-1 and TRBJ2-5; possibly TRBD2 for D (6 bases). CDR3 length: 9 amino acids. Germline CDR1 MNHNS, CDR2 SASEGT. With 10 bases removed from V and 12 bases from J, the gap between germline ends came to 12 bases. The CDR3 protein is CATELAEYF. The DNA for the CDR3 is TGTGCCACCGAACTAGCAGAGTACTTC.

This chain links TRBV19 with TRBJ2-5; 8 bases align to TRBD2. CDR1 is LNHDA, CDR2 SQIVND, per germline (reference sequence). The CDR3 totals 13 residues. V lost 8 bases and J lost 13; bases outside the gene matches: 15. Here the CDR3 DNA reads TGTGCCAGTCGCGCGGGGCGGGAGGTGGGACCGTACTTC. It yields the protein CASRAGREVGPYF.

CDR3: CASSKGQGPLEPQHF. The CDR3, as DNA: TGTGCCAGCAGTAAAGGACAGGGCCCTTTAGAGCCCCAGCATTTT. The chain couples TRBV6-5 to TRBJ1-5, with 8 bases that match TRBD1. The CDR3 consists of 15 residues. Germline V gene data show CDR1 as MNHEY and CDR2 as SVGAGI. V trimming: 5 bases; J trimming: 8 bases; junction bases outside the gene matches: 11.

The chain links TRBV11-3 to TRBJ2-1, with a tentative D call TRBD1 (5 bases). Germline assignment: CDR1 SGHNT and CDR2 YENEEA. Deletions cut 3 bases from V and 10 bases from J, with 19 bases between. The CDR3 contains 15 residues. The CDR3 coding sequence is TGTGCCAGCAGCTTCGGTGGAGAAGGACAAAGGGAGCAGTTCTTC. Translated, it gives CASSFGGEGQREQFF.

This clone was seen only once. The chain has TRBV4-1 and TRBJ2-2, with 9 positions matching TRBD2. Germline CDR1 is MGHRA and CDR2 is YSYEKL. The CDR3 is 16 residues long. With V trimmed by 1 base and J by 4 bases, 4 bases remained unmatched. The CDR3, as DNA: TGCGCCAGCAGCCAAGGGGCTAGCGGGGTCACCGGGGAGCTGTTTTTT. It is translated as CASSQGASGVTGELFF.

As concerns this clone: Other DNA sequences in the same sample also yield this CDR3. This sequence joins TRBV27 and TRBJ2-3, with D unclear. CDR1 is MNHEY, CDR2 SMNVEV, per germline (reference sequence). This CDR3 has 16 amino acids. V shed 2 bases and J shed 1 base, with 13 bases lying between them. CDR3 amino acids: CASSLRTSRGTDTQYF. As DNA, the CDR3 is TGTGCCAGCAGTTTAAGGACGTCGAGAGGCACAGATACGCAGTATTTT.

The chain is built from TRBV7-9 and TRBJ2-5; 12 nucleotides align to TRBD2. The CDR3 consists of 16 residues. V lost 4 bases to trimming and J lost 5 bases; unmatched junction nucleotides: 8. The germline V gene has CDR1 SEHNR and CDR2 FQNEAQ (reference sequence). CDR3 nucleotide sequence: TGTGCCAGCAGCTCCAACCGACTAGCGGGAGTGGAGACCCAGTACTTC. Translation: CASSSNRLAGVETQYF.

The chain recombines TRBV27 with TRBJ2-7; 14 bases agree with TRBD2. Germline V gene data show CDR1 as MNHEY and CDR2 as SMNVEV (reference sequence). The junction had 12 bases not matched to a gene; V was cut back by 11 bases and J by 0 bases. The CDR3 is 17 residues long. The CDR3 nucleotides read TGTGCCGGGGGTCCGGGACTAGCGGGGGAAAGCTCCTACGAGCAGTACTTC. Amino acids: CAGGPGLAGESSYEQYF.

The J gene is TRBJ2-1, the V gene TRBV4-3; 8 positions agree with TRBD2. Germline V CDR1 and CDR2: LGHNA, YSLEER. V gave up 3 bases and J gave up 4 bases; unmatched junction bases: 11. The CDR3 runs 17 residues. CDR3 amino acids: CASSQNPGAGVYNEQFF. The CDR3 region has the DNA TGCGCCAGCAGCCAGAACCCCGGAGCGGGGGTATACAATGAGCAGTTCTTC.

The J gene is TRBJ1-6, the V gene TRBV4-1; 8 bases map to TRBD1. The CDR3 runs 16 residues. Germline CDR1 reads MGHRA; CDR2 reads YSYEKL. Trimming took 4 bases from V and 6 from J; bases not matched to a gene: 8. CDR3 residues: CASSRSTGDLNSPLHF. CDR3 DNA sequence: TGCGCCAGCAGCCGCTCGACAGGGGATCTTAATTCACCCCTCCACTTT.

The chain uses TRBV7-9 and TRBJ1-1; 9 bases are shared with TRBD1. The CDR3 loop spans 14 amino acids. With 5 bases clipped from V and 4 bases from J, the junction kept 5 bases outside the gene matches. CDR1 SEHNR and CDR2 FQNEAQ come from the germline V gene (reference sequence). In DNA, the CDR3 is TGTGCCAGCAGCCACCGGGACAGGGTCACTGAAGCTTTCTTT. This gives the protein CASSHRDRVTEAFF.

This clone was counted once. The chain is built from TRBV27 and TRBJ2-7; 7 positions match TRBD1. Germline assignment: CDR1 MNHEY and CDR2 SMNVEV (reference sequence). Unmatched junction bases numbered 7, after V lost 5 bases and J lost 3 bases. The CDR3 has 14 amino acids. The CDR3: CASSMRRQGYEQYF. The CDR3 DNA follows: TGTGCCAGCAGTATGCGTCGACAGGGCTACGAGCAGTACTTC.

CDR3: CASSILAGAREQFF. The CDR3 DNA follows: TGTGCCAGTAGTATACTAGCGGGAGCCCGAGAGCAGTTCTTC. This chain joins TRBV19 and TRBJ2-1; TRBD2 matches at 10 bases. This CDR3 has 14 residues. V lost 2 bases, J lost 10 bases, and 5 bases stayed unmatched. The V gene's germline CDR1 is LNHDA and CDR2 SQIVND (reference sequence).

This clone has just a few counts. CDR3 nucleotides: TGTGCCAGCAGCCCAACAGGGAAAGCTTTCTTT. Translation gives CASSPTGKAFF. The chain combines TRBV6-1 with TRBJ1-1; a weak D match, TRBD1 (6 bases). Germline CDR1 reads MNHNS; CDR2 reads SASEGT. The CDR3 spans 11 residues. The V end was cut by 6 bases, the J end by 9 bases, with 11 bases between.

The genes are TRBV13 and TRBJ1-2, with a possible D match to TRBD1 (6 bases). CDR3 length: 17 amino acids. The ends were cut back, 5 bases at V and 1 base at J, with 20 bases in the middle. Germline V gene sequence: CDR1 PRHDT, CDR2 FYEKMQ (reference sequence). Here the CDR3 reads CASSPLLRGGDNYGYTF. DNA of the CDR3: TGTGCCAGCAGCCCCTTGTTAAGGGGGGGCGATAACTATGGCTACACCTTC.

The chain combines TRBV6-6 with TRBJ2-1, with D unresolved. The ends were cut back, 5 bases at V and 7 bases at J, with 12 bases in the middle. This CDR3 is built from 13 residues. Germline CDR1 is MNHNY and CDR2 is SVGAGI (reference sequence). In DNA, the CDR3 is TGTGCCAGCAGTGCAGGTTGGATGAATGAGCAGTTCTTC. This translates into CASSAGWMNEQFF.

This clone was seen only a few times. The chain combines TRBV27 with TRBJ2-7; D remains unclear. V shed 5 bases and J shed 0 bases, with 14 bases lying between them. Germline CDR1 is MNHEY and CDR2 is SMNVEV (reference sequence). The CDR3 contains 15 residues. CDR3 sequence: CASSSGGPSSYEQYF. DNA for the CDR3: TGTGCCAGCAGTAGTGGCGGCCCGAGCTCCTACGAGCAGTACTTC.

This chain connects TRBV14 to TRBJ2-1, with TRBD2 matching 10 bases. With 4 bases clipped from V and 9 bases from J, the junction kept 9 bases outside the gene matches. The CDR3 sequence is 15 residues long. CDR1 and CDR2 (germline): SGHDN, FVKESK. CDR3 DNA: TGTGCCAGCAGCCCCATAGCGGGAGGAGCGGTTGAGCAGTTCTTC. This sequence encodes CASSPIAGGAVEQFF.

Concerning this clone itself: Other DNA variants within this sample encode the same CDR3. This sequence joins TRBV29-1 and TRBJ2-7; D is possibly TRBD2 (7 bases). CDR1 and CDR2 from the germline V gene are SQVTM and ANQGSEA. Trimming removed 6 bases at V and 4 bases at J, with 16 bases between. CDR3 length: 13 amino acids. The CDR3 DNA follows: TGCAGCGTCCGAGGGGGGGAATCTTACGAGCAGTACTTC. It specifies CSVRGGESYEQYF.

The genes are TRBV19 and TRBJ1-2; 8 bases are shared with TRBD1. The V and J ends lost 3 bases and 4 bases, in that order; junction bases with no gene match: 10. The CDR3 length is 16 residues. CDR1 and CDR2 (germline): LNHDA, SQIVND (reference sequence). The CDR3 region has the DNA TGTGCCAGTAGTATTGGATTTGCAGGGGGCGGCTATGGCTACACCTTC. Its translation is CASSIGFAGGGYGYTF.

The gene calls are TRBV4-1 and TRBJ1-4; TRBD1 matches at 12 bases. This CDR3 has 18 residues. V dropped 4 bases and J dropped 7; count of bases not matched to a gene: 13. Germline-derived CDR1 and CDR2 are MGHRA and YSYEKL. The CDR3 nucleotides are TGCGCCAGCAGCCTCTCCGGGACAGGGGGCACGATAGGTGAAAAACTGTTTTTT. Protein sequence: CASSLSGTGGTIGEKLFF.

V gene TRBV20-1 combines with J gene TRBJ2-3; D is uncertain. Trimming shortened V by 5 bases and J by 4 bases, and 4 bases separated the two germline ends. The CDR3 loop spans 10 amino acids. Germline lookup yields CDR1 DFQATT and CDR2 SNEGSKA (reference sequence). The CDR3 bases are TGCAGTGCTTGGGCAGATACGCAGTATTTT. Amino acid sequence: CSAWADTQYF.

This clone was seen a single time. V and J are TRBV7-3 and TRBJ2-1; 7 bases are a match to TRBD2. Germline CDR1 and CDR2: SGHTA and FQGTGA. V shed 4 bases, J shed 6 bases, and the junction held 6 bases outside the gene matches. The CDR3 totals 14 residues. CDR3 loop: CASSSWTRSNEQFF. CDR3 coding DNA: TGTGCCAGCAGCTCTTGGACTAGAAGCAATGAGCAGTTCTTC.

The rearrangement joins TRBV19 to TRBJ1-1; D is possibly TRBD1 (5 bases). The CDR3 length is 14 residues. Germline CDR1 and CDR2: LNHDA and SQIVND (reference sequence). Trimming removed 3 bases at V and 3 bases at J, with 11 bases between. The CDR3 DNA sequence: TGTGCCAGTAGTATTTATTTCAGGGACACTGAAGCTTTCTTT. Its protein is CASSIYFRDTEAFF.